Listed here are 30 T cell receptor beta chains from one sample, sequenced in a study of blood T cells in healthy people across ages. Combining a sample-barcoded 5' primer with a J-beta primer mix, a second PCR ran for roughly 6 to 11 cycles. Each CDR3 protein gets one entry after TCRdb re-called the 5' RACE reads with MiXCR. The repertoire has around 2 million distinct CDR3 sequences, around 42% of them found once; the top ten carry 23%. The sample consisted of blood. The receptors were gathered from a human donor in good health.

This chain links TRBV29-1 with TRBJ2-4; D unresolved. CDR3 size: 13 residues. V was clipped by 4 bases and J by 2 bases, with 9 bases between them. CDR1 and CDR2 from the germline V gene are SQVTM and ANQGSEA. Here the CDR3 DNA reads TGCAGCGTTGGGGTTACCTCCAAAAACATTCAGTACTTC. As protein: CSVGVTSKNIQYF.

The chain employs TRBV6-1 and TRBJ1-1; D is unresolved. The length of the CDR3 is 13 residues. Germline V gene sequence: CDR1 MNHNS, CDR2 SASEGT. Trimming left V 8 bases short and J 0 bases short, with 10 bases between. This chain's CDR3 is CASGLAVNTEAFF. In nucleotides, the CDR3 is TGTGCCAGCGGGCTTGCCGTGAACACTGAAGCTTTCTTT.

This rearrangement joins TRBV5-1 to TRBJ1-1, with TRBD1 as a possible D gene (5 bases). The germline V and J ends were trimmed by 1 base and 2 bases, with 12 bases remaining between them. Germline CDR1 SGHRS, CDR2 YFSETQ. This CDR3 region has 15 residues. CDR3: CASSLLTDYNTEAFF. The CDR3, as DNA: TGCGCCAGCAGCTTGCTGACAGACTATAACACTGAAGCTTTCTTT.

V gene TRBV24-1 combines with J gene TRBJ1-5; a weak D match, TRBD1 (5 bases). The V gene lost 9 bases and the J gene lost 4 bases, with 18 bases spanning the gap. The CDR3 is 15 amino acids. CDR1 is KGHDR, CDR2 SFDVKD, per germline. The CDR3 reads CATAPRGFGNQPQHF. For the CDR3, the DNA is TGTGCCACCGCACCCCGGGGCTTTGGGAATCAGCCCCAGCATTTT.

The chain employs TRBV5-6 and TRBJ2-3, with 12 positions matching TRBD1. CDR1 and CDR2 from the germline V gene are SGHDT and YYEEEE. V gave up 3 bases and J gave up 5 bases; unmatched junction bases: 10. The CDR3 has 17 amino acids. Here the CDR3 DNA reads TGTGCCAGCAGCTCAGACGGGACAGGGGGCTTAGGAGATACGCAGTATTTT. It codes for CASSSDGTGGLGDTQYF. Supplemented by reference TRBV5-6 and TRBJ2-3, the full variable domain reads DAGVTQSPTHLIKTRGQQVTLRCSPKSGHDTVSWYQQALGQGPQFIFQYYEEEERQRGNFPDRFSGHQFPNYSSELNVNALLLGDSALYLCASSSDGTGGLGDTQYFGPGTRLTVL.

This sequence joins TRBV7-9 and TRBJ2-5, with D tentatively TRBD2 (5 bases). The V gene lost 5 bases and the J gene lost 4 bases, with 17 bases spanning the gap. The CDR3 has 15 amino acids. Germline CDR1 is SEHNR and CDR2 is FQNEAQ (reference sequence). This CDR3 is CASSARASVPETQYF. CDR3 sequence (DNA): TGTGCCAGCAGCGCGCGGGCTTCAGTCCCAGAGACCCAGTACTTC.

The chain recombines TRBV7-9 with TRBJ1-6; D remains unclear. The CDR3 consists of 12 residues. The V and J ends lost 4 bases and 8 bases respectively, with 6 bases between them. Germline-derived CDR1 and CDR2 are SEHNR and FQNEAQ (reference sequence). The CDR3 spells CASSSVYSPLHF. The CDR3 bases are TGTGCCAGCAGCTCTGTATATTCACCCCTCCACTTT.

The V and J genes are TRBV7-2 and TRBJ2-5; no definite D call. Between the trimmed V and J ends, which lost 5 bases and 7 bases, there was a span of 11 bases. The V gene's germline CDR1 is SGHTA and CDR2 FQGNSA. The CDR3 runs 12 residues. The CDR3 DNA follows: TGTGCCAGCAGCCCAACTAAGGGGACCCAGTACTTC. It is translated as CASSPTKGTQYF. The full variable domain, its missing parts supplied by reference TRBV7-2 and TRBJ2-5, is GAGVSQSPSNKVTEKGKDVELRCDPISGHTALYWYRQSLGQGLEFLIYFQGNSAPDKSGLPSDRFSAERTGGSVSTLTIQRTQQEDSAVYLCASSPTKGTQYFGPGTRLLVL.

The chain joins TRBV29-1 to TRBJ1-4; D is perhaps TRBD1 (5 bases). Germline values: CDR1 SQVTM, CDR2 ANQGSEA. V was cut by 7 bases and J by 7 bases, with 16 bases left in between. The CDR3 runs to 13 residues. CDR3 loop: CSADGGRGEKLFF. The CDR3, as DNA: TGCAGCGCGGACGGCGGTAGGGGTGAAAAACTGTTTTTT.

The rearrangement uses TRBV7-9 and TRBJ2-4, with D maybe TRBD1 (6 bases). The CDR3 is 16 amino acids. Germline CDR1 is SEHNR and CDR2 is FQNEAQ (reference sequence). Trimming cost V 1 base and J 15 bases, with 25 bases left between them. The CDR3 nucleotides read TGTGCCAGCAGCTTAGTGGGCGCTGGGGGCCTTTACGAGCGGTACTTC. It is translated as CASSLVGAGGLYERYF.

The chain recombines TRBV4-2 with TRBJ1-5, with D perhaps matching TRBD1 (6 bases). The CDR3 is 15 amino acids. V was pared by 0 bases and J by 7 bases, with 13 bases between. In germline, CDR1 is LGHNA, CDR2 YNFKEQ. The CDR3 nucleotides are TGTGCCAGCAGCCAAGACGGGGGGCAAGCCCAGCCCCAGCATTTT. Protein sequence: CASSQDGGQAQPQHF.

This clonotype was seen a few times. The V gene is TRBV7-9, the J gene TRBJ1-4; a possible D gene is TRBD1 (6 bases). CDR1 and CDR2 (germline): SEHNR, FQNEAQ (reference sequence). There are 16 residues in the CDR3. Trimming pared 5 bases from V and 4 bases from J, leaving 17 bases between. DNA for the CDR3: TGTGCCAGCAGCCAACAAGGGGGTCCGAATAATGAAAAACTGTTTTTT. Its translation: CASSQQGGPNNEKLFF.

The CDR3 loop is CASSYIGRTSGFQETQYF. CDR3 DNA: TGTGCCAGCAGTTACATAGGGAGGACTAGCGGGTTCCAAGAGACCCAGTACTTC. The J gene is TRBJ2-5, the V gene TRBV6-5, with 11 positions matching TRBD2. The J segment lost 1 base and the V segment lost 2 bases, leaving 9 bases of the junction unmatched. The CDR3 is made up of 18 amino acids. Germline V gene data show CDR1 as MNHEY and CDR2 as SVGAGI.

The rearrangement uses TRBV12-3 or TRBV12-4 and TRBJ2-3, with 14 bases that match TRBD2. The CDR3 contains 17 residues. V was clipped by 6 bases and J by 2 bases; unmatched bases: 7. The CDR3 loop is CASSYSTSGGATDTQYF. CDR3 bases: TGTGCCAGCAGCTATTCGACTAGCGGGGGGGCCACAGATACGCAGTATTTT.

A few counts support this clonotype. At one end, the junction sequence differs from germline, possibly due to a read error. Here the CDR3 reads CASSVTQNNEQFF. DNA of the CDR3: TGTGCTAGCAGCGTCACCCAAAATAATGAGCAGTTCTTC. The chain carries TRBV7-7 and TRBJ2-1; D not certain. Per germline, CDR1 SSHAT and CDR2 FNYEAQ (reference sequence). CDR3 length: 13 residues.

This clonotype has only a few counts. The V call is TRBV7-7, the J call TRBJ2-7; 10 bases are shared with TRBD1. V was pared by 5 bases and J by 6 bases, with 10 bases of the junction left unmatched. The CDR3 totals 15 residues. Looked up from germline, CDR1 is SSHAT and CDR2 is FNYEAQ (reference sequence). This CDR3 reads CASSPRQGASFEQYF. The CDR3 nucleotides are TGTGCCAGCAGCCCGAGACAGGGGGCCTCTTTCGAGCAGTACTTC.

This chain uses TRBV4-1 with TRBJ1-1; 7 bases map to TRBD1. Trimming removed 3 bases from V and 4 bases from J; junction bases left unmatched: 8. Germline V gives CDR1 MGHRA, CDR2 YSYEKL. This CDR3 contains 15 residues. The chain's CDR3 is CASSQAPGGGTEAFF. CDR3 in DNA: TGCGCCAGCAGCCAGGCGCCAGGGGGTGGCACTGAAGCTTTCTTT.

This clonotype was counted a few times. This chain links TRBV20-1 with TRBJ2-1; no reliable D call. This CDR3 has 15 amino acids. CDR1 DFQATT and CDR2 SNEGSKA come from the germline V gene (reference sequence). V was trimmed by 6 bases and J by 0 bases, leaving 15 bases between them. The CDR3 region is CSASPGSYSYNEQFF. CDR3 nucleotides: TGCAGTGCATCTCCTGGGTCCTACTCCTACAATGAGCAGTTCTTC.

The rearrangement uses TRBV9 and TRBJ1-1, with a possible D match to TRBD1 (5 bases). Germline lookup yields CDR1 SGDLS and CDR2 YYNGEE. V lost 0 bases and J lost 5, with 14 bases in between. The CDR3 covers 15 residues. The CDR3 region is CASSVDGDSDTEAFF. In DNA, the CDR3 is TGTGCCAGCAGCGTAGACGGAGACAGCGATACTGAAGCTTTCTTT.

The chain couples TRBV29-1 to TRBJ2-2; D gene unclear. Per germline, CDR1 SQVTM and CDR2 ANQGSEA. The length of the CDR3 is 13 residues. The germline V and J ends were trimmed by 4 bases and 0 bases, with 6 bases remaining between them. Here the CDR3 DNA reads TGCAGCGTTGCCAGACCGAACACCGGGGAGCTGTTTTTT. Residues: CSVARPNTGELFF.

To note about this clonotype: A much bigger clone sits one base away, suggesting this may be a read error. This chain links TRBV29-1 with TRBJ2-1; D is ambiguous. The ends were cut back, 5 bases at V and 13 bases at J, with 12 bases in the middle. The germline V gene encodes CDR1 SQVTM and CDR2 ANQGSEA. There are 10 residues in the CDR3. The CDR3 DNA sequence: TGCAGCGTTTTCCAAGAGACCCAGTTCTTC. Encoded protein: CSVFQETQFF.

The chain couples TRBV12-3 or TRBV12-4 to TRBJ2-1; 11 nucleotides match TRBD2. The CDR3 sequence is 17 residues long. The trim removed 6 bases at V and 6 bases at J, leaving 13 bases unmatched. CDR3 in amino acids: CASSPESLAGGSNEQFF. The DNA for the CDR3 is TGTGCCAGCAGCCCCGAGTCCCTAGCGGGGGGATCCAATGAGCAGTTCTTC.

The V gene is TRBV7-9, the J gene TRBJ2-1; D perhaps matches TRBD1 (6 bases). The CDR3 is made up of 18 amino acids. The germline gives CDR1 SEHNR, CDR2 FQNEAQ (reference sequence). The V end was cut by 0 bases, the J end by 4 bases, with 19 bases between. CDR3 bases: TGTGCCAGCAGCTTAGCGCCCTCGAAGGACAGTTGGTACAATGAGCAGTTCTTC. It specifies CASSLAPSKDSWYNEQFF.

This clonotype came up a few times. This could be a read error, since a much larger clone is one nucleotide away. V usage is TRBV29-1 and J usage is TRBJ2-4; the match to TRBD2 covers 7 bases. The CDR3 totals 11 residues. CDR1 SQVTM and CDR2 ANQGSEA come from the germline V gene. The trim removed 4 bases at V and 15 bases at J, leaving 9 bases unmatched. Here the CDR3 reads CSVVAPAGMYF. The CDR3 DNA follows: TGCAGCGTTGTGGCCCCAGCGGGGATGTACTTC.

Of note for this clonotype: This sequence may be a read error, since a much larger clone differs from it by one base. The gene calls are TRBV6-6 and TRBJ1-2; D ambiguous. From germline, CDR1 is MNHNY and CDR2 SVGAGI (reference sequence). The CDR3 spans 11 residues. CDR3 amino acids: CASSPDYDYTF. The CDR3 DNA is TGTGCCAGCAGCCCTGACTATGACTACACCTTC.

The chain carries TRBV20-1 and TRBJ2-7; 9 nucleotides agree with TRBD1. V lost 2 bases and J lost 2; bases outside the gene matches: 4. This CDR3 has 14 amino acids. Per germline, CDR1 DFQATT and CDR2 SNEGSKA (reference sequence). The CDR3 here is CSARRDREAYEQYF. For the CDR3, the DNA is TGCAGTGCTAGACGGGACAGGGAGGCCTACGAGCAGTACTTC.

This chain's CDR3 is CSVEGITGTGSLGDNEQFF. In DNA form, the CDR3 reads TGCAGCGTTGAAGGAATCACCGGGACAGGGTCATTGGGGGACAATGAGCAGTTCTTC. The chain recombines TRBV29-1 with TRBJ2-1, with TRBD1 matching 9 bases. Germline CDR1 SQVTM, CDR2 ANQGSEA. The ends lost 1 base at V and 5 bases at J; junction bases unmatched: 18. The CDR3 has 19 amino acids.

A single count supports this clonotype. In nucleotides, the CDR3 is TGTGCCAGCTCACCACTTCCGTCAGGAGACACCGGGGAGCTGTTTTTT. This codes for CASSPLPSGDTGELFF. The V and J genes are TRBV18 and TRBJ2-2; D is undetermined. Germline V gene data show CDR1 as KGHSH and CDR2 as LQKENI. V lost 1 base, J lost 3 bases, and 12 bases lay in between. CDR3 length: 16 residues.

Only a few counts were recorded for this clonotype. V is TRBV5-1 and J is TRBJ2-4, with 7 bases lining up with TRBD1. Trimming took 0 bases from V and 9 from J; bases not matched to a gene: 12. Germline assignment: CDR1 SGHRS and CDR2 YFSETQ. The CDR3 contains 16 residues. The CDR3: CASSLVVGQYGSIQYF. CDR3 DNA sequence: TGCGCCAGCAGCTTGGTGGTGGGACAGTACGGCAGCATTCAGTACTTC.

In its sample, this clonotype was seen once. The genes are TRBV5-1 and TRBJ1-2, with D perhaps matching TRBD1 (5 bases). The CDR3 is made up of 12 amino acids. Trimming pared 5 bases from V and 8 bases from J, leaving 13 bases between. The germline gives CDR1 SGHRS, CDR2 YFSETQ. CDR3 bases: TGCGCCAGCAGTTCAGGGACTCCCGGCTACACCTTC. This gives the protein CASSSGTPGYTF. The full variable domain, with the rest looked up from reference TRBV5-1 and TRBJ1-2, is KAGVTQTPRYLIKTRGQQVTLSCSPISGHRSVSWYQQTPGQGLQFLFEYFSETQRNKGNFPGRFSGRQFSNSRSEMNVSTLELGDSALYLCASSSGTPGYTFGSGTRLTVV.